A single sample gave rise to the 25 T cell receptor beta chains below, sequenced in a study of T-cell reconstitution after alpha-beta-depleted transplantation in children. The antigens for these receptors are not known. This sample's TCRbeta library carried unique molecular identifier barcodes. Via MiXCR, TCRdb re-called the PCR reads, giving one row per CDR3 protein. The sample holds some 300,000 distinct CDR3 sequences; roughly 7.8% are singletons and the top ten take approximately 8.6%. Study results and limitations: Fresh T-cell production supplied most of the T-cell counts and diversity seen one year after transplant.

Here the sequenced sample was peripheral blood, taken 360 days after TCRalphabeta/CD19-depleted stem cell transplant. These receptors were taken from a female patient aged 2-9 years who had a stem cell transplant for Fanconi anemia, so the T cells may come from the graft donor.

This clonotype showed up many times. The J gene is TRBJ2-3, the V gene TRBV7-9, with D tentatively TRBD2 (5 bases). The CDR3 is 15 amino acids. With 6 bases removed from V and 0 bases from J, the gap between germline ends came to 13 bases. Germline CDR1 SEHNR, CDR2 FQNEAQ (reference sequence). The chain's CDR3 is CASSSTTPSTDTQYF. CDR3 coding DNA: TGTGCCAGCAGTTCGACTACCCCGAGCACAGATACGCAGTATTTT.

This clonotype was picked up a small number of times. The rearrangement joins TRBV12-3 or TRBV12-4 to TRBJ2-3; D is ambiguous. The CDR3 is 18 amino acids. The V gene lost 6 bases and the J gene lost 0 bases, with 22 bases spanning the gap. CDR3 in DNA: TGTGCCAGCAGCCGCGCGGTGGCGGCGCTGTTAAGCACAGATACGCAGTATTTT. As protein: CASSRAVAALLSTDTQYF.

This clonotype was detected many times. This chain uses TRBV7-9 with TRBJ2-1; D may be TRBD1 (5 bases). In germline, CDR1 is SEHNR, CDR2 FQNEAQ (reference sequence). V shed 5 bases and J shed 3 bases, with 14 bases lying between them. The CDR3 sequence is 15 residues long. In DNA, the CDR3 is TGTGCCAGCAGCCACGACAGATGGGTCTACAATGAGCAGTTCTTC. As protein: CASSHDRWVYNEQFF. Supplemented by reference TRBV7-9 and TRBJ2-1, the full variable domain reads DTGVSQNPRHKITKRGQNVTFRCDPISEHNRLYWYRQTLGQGPEFLTYFQNEAQLEKSRLLSDRFSAERPKGSFSTLEIQRTEQGDSAMYLCASSHDRWVYNEQFFGPGTRLTVL.

This clonotype turned up a few times. V is TRBV9 and J is TRBJ2-5, with D maybe TRBD1 (6 bases). Germline-derived CDR1 and CDR2 are SGDLS and YYNGEE. Trimming took off 0 bases at V and 4 bases at J, with 10 bases between the two ends. CDR3 length equals 14 residues. CDR3 coding DNA: TGTGCCAGCAGCGTAGCTTTAGGGGGAGAGACCCAGTACTTC. Protein sequence: CASSVALGGETQYF.

This clonotype was detected only a few times. The chain has TRBV4-2 and TRBJ1-1; no firm D call. Germline V lookup: CDR1 LGHNA, CDR2 YNFKEQ. This CDR3 is 14 amino acids long. V gave up 8 bases and J gave up 2 bases, with 15 bases separating them. The CDR3 loop reads CASSKKLGNTEAFF. The CDR3 DNA reads TGTGCCAGCTCGAAAAAGCTAGGAAACACTGAAGCTTTCTTT.

The chain combines TRBV24-1 with TRBJ2-2, with D perhaps assigned TRBD1 or TRBD2 (5 bases each). V gave up 4 bases and J gave up 5 bases, with 19 bases separating them. CDR1 is KGHDR and CDR2 is SFDVKD in the germline V gene. The CDR3 spans 17 residues. The CDR3 DNA follows: TGTGCCACCAGTGACCCTGACACGGGGCTGGGAACCGGGGAGCTGTTTTTT. It yields the protein CATSDPDTGLGTGELFF.

Ten or more counts support this clonotype. The gene calls are TRBV5-1 and TRBJ2-7, with D unresolved. Germline V lookup: CDR1 SGHRS, CDR2 YFSETQ. V lost 1 base, J lost 6 bases, and 5 bases lay in between. This CDR3 spans 11 amino acids. CDR3 in amino acids: CASSLYGEQYF. CDR3 nucleotides: TGCGCCAGCAGCTTGTATGGCGAGCAGTACTTC. The whole variable domain, filled in from reference TRBV5-1 and TRBJ2-7, reads KAGVTQTPRYLIKTRGQQVTLSCSPISGHRSVSWYQQTPGQGLQFLFEYFSETQRNKGNFPGRFSGRQFSNSRSEMNVSTLELGDSALYLCASSLYGEQYFGPGTRLTVT.

This clonotype was seen a handful of times. The J gene is TRBJ1-2, the V gene TRBV7-2, with D tentatively TRBD1 (5 bases). The germline CDR1 and CDR2 sequences are SGHTA and FQGNSA. The CDR3 consists of 14 residues. Deletions cut 3 bases from V and 3 bases from J, with 11 bases between. The CDR3 DNA sequence: TGTGCCAGCAGCTTGGGGGGAGAAGACTATGGCTACACCTTC. The encoded protein is CASSLGGEDYGYTF.

This clonotype was observed many times. The rearrangement links TRBV24-1 to TRBJ2-3; either TRBD1 or TRBD2 may supply D (5 bases each). Trimming shortened V by 3 bases and J by 4 bases, and 10 bases separated the two germline ends. Looked up from germline, CDR1 is KGHDR and CDR2 is SFDVKD. This CDR3 spans 14 amino acids. This chain's CDR3 is CATSDGTVPDTQYF. In DNA, the CDR3 is TGTGCCACCAGTGATGGGACCGTACCAGATACGCAGTATTTT.

The chain carries TRBV7-2 and TRBJ2-7; possible D gene TRBD2, 6 bases. Germline-derived CDR1 and CDR2 are SGHTA and FQGNSA. The CDR3 is 14 residues long. V lost 5 bases, J lost 4 bases, and 15 bases lay in between. The CDR3 loop reads CASSPVTGGYEQYF. The CDR3 bases are TGTGCCAGCAGCCCCGTAACTGGGGGGTACGAGCAGTACTTC.

This clonotype was seen a few times. The chain joins TRBV6-1 to TRBJ1-1; unclear D gene. Germline V gene sequence: CDR1 MNHNS, CDR2 SASEGT. The length of the CDR3 is 14 residues. Between the trimmed V and J ends, which lost 1 base and 3 bases, there was a span of 9 bases. CDR3 residues: CASSEGTVYTEAFF. CDR3 DNA: TGTGCCAGCAGTGAAGGCACGGTGTACACTGAAGCTTTCTTT.

This clonotype was observed a few times. J is TRBJ1-6 and V is TRBV10-3; D remains ambiguous. The CDR3 totals 13 residues. The germline gives CDR1 ENHRY, CDR2 SYGVKD. The V gene lost 1 base and the J gene lost 10 bases, with 8 bases spanning the gap. CDR3 protein: CAISELEGSPLHF. As DNA, the CDR3 is TGTGCCATCAGTGAGTTAGAAGGATCACCCCTCCACTTT.

This clonotype came up many times. The rearrangement uses TRBV12-3 or TRBV12-4 and TRBJ1-2; D may be TRBD1 (5 bases). The V and J ends lost 6 bases and 4 bases respectively, with 15 bases between them. The CDR3 contains 14 residues. CDR3 nucleotides: TGTGCCAGCAGAAAGGCAGGGCCACTCTATGGCTACACCTTC. Encoded protein: CASRKAGPLYGYTF.

This clonotype was counted at least ten times. V usage is TRBV28 and J usage is TRBJ1-1; 8 bases line up with TRBD1. The CDR3 is 16 amino acids. Per the germline V gene, CDR1 is MDHEN and CDR2 is SYDVKM. With V trimmed by 3 bases and J by 0 bases, 6 bases remained unmatched. CDR3 loop: CASSFWAGGLNTEAFF. In DNA form, the CDR3 reads TGTGCCAGCAGTTTTTGGGCAGGGGGCCTGAACACTGAAGCTTTCTTT.

This clonotype was counted ten times or more. This chain uses TRBV10-3 with TRBJ2-1, with D perhaps TRBD2 (5 bases). The CDR3 covers 16 residues. V was trimmed by 5 bases and J by 0 bases, leaving 14 bases between them. Germline CDR1 reads ENHRY; CDR2 reads SYGVKD. The CDR3 nucleotides read TGTGCCATCAGTCAGGACTCGATGAGCTCCTACAATGAGCAGTTCTTC. Translating gives CAISQDSMSSYNEQFF.

This clonotype was seen many times. The chain is built from TRBV12-3 or TRBV12-4 and TRBJ2-1; no firm D call. V was clipped by 6 bases and J by 9 bases, with 12 bases between them. The CDR3 spans 12 residues. Here the CDR3 DNA reads TGTGCCAGCAGCCCCACCGTCCCTGAGCAGTTCTTC. Protein: CASSPTVPEQFF.

V usage is TRBV10-3 and J usage is TRBJ2-1; 10 bases agree with TRBD1. The better agreement between TRBJ2-7 and the DNA end casts doubt on the J call. The CDR3 spans 14 residues. Germline V gives CDR1 ENHRY, CDR2 SYGVKD. CDR3: CAISDWDRGHEQYF. DNA for the CDR3: TGTGCCATCAGTGATTGGGACAGGGGACATGAGCAGTACTTC.

This clonotype was seen only a few times. The gene calls are TRBV20-1 and TRBJ2-1, with D perhaps matching TRBD1 or TRBD2 (5 bases each). The CDR3 has 19 residues. The V end lost 5 bases, the J end lost 2 bases, and 28 bases lay between the germline ends. Per the germline V gene, CDR1 is DFQATT and CDR2 is SNEGSKA (reference sequence). The CDR3 is CSALNRGPPPATTYNEQFF. Here the CDR3 DNA reads TGCAGTGCTCTAAATAGGGGACCTCCCCCAGCTACGACCTACAATGAGCAGTTCTTC.

This clonotype has just a few counts. The V gene is TRBV7-2, the J gene TRBJ1-2; the D gene is possibly TRBD1 (6 bases). The CDR3 runs 13 residues. The V gene lost 5 bases and the J gene lost 6 bases, with 13 bases spanning the gap. Germline V gives CDR1 SGHTA, CDR2 FQGNSA. CDR3 amino acids: CASSKQGINGYTF. For the CDR3, the DNA is TGTGCCAGCAGCAAACAGGGTATTAATGGCTACACCTTC.

This clonotype was seen repeatedly, ten times or more. The gene calls are TRBV9 and TRBJ2-3; D is uncertain. This CDR3 is built from 14 residues. Between the trimmed V and J ends, which lost 3 bases and 5 bases, there was a span of 13 bases. The germline gives CDR1 SGDLS, CDR2 YYNGEE. The CDR3 DNA reads TGTGCCAGCAGCGAGAGCCCCATGGGAGATACGCAGTATTTT. Protein: CASSESPMGDTQYF.

This clonotype has ten or more counts. V is TRBV7-8 and J is TRBJ2-7; D is uncertain. V lost 3 bases and J 5 bases, leaving 5 bases between the germline ends. The CDR3 consists of 11 residues. Germline lookup yields CDR1 SGHVS and CDR2 FQNEAQ. In nucleotides, the CDR3 is TGTGCCAGCAGCTTGGTCGACGAGCAGTACTTC. It is translated as CASSLVDEQYF.

This rearrangement joins TRBV28 to TRBJ2-7; D gene unclear. Germline V CDR1 and CDR2: MDHEN, SYDVKM. CDR3 length: 14 amino acids. V was cut by 5 bases and J by 4 bases, with 15 bases left in between. The CDR3, as DNA: TGTGCCAGCAGTCCCCCACCCTCGAGGTACGAGCAGTACTTC. It encodes CASSPPPSRYEQYF.

This clonotype was detected only a few times. The chain employs TRBV4-2 and TRBJ2-5; D may be TRBD2 (5 bases). This CDR3 has 15 residues. From germline, CDR1 is LGHNA and CDR2 YNFKEQ. Between the trimmed V and J ends, which lost 0 bases and 4 bases, there was a span of 12 bases. CDR3 nucleotide sequence: TGTGCCAGCAGCCAAGATTCCGGACTTAGAGAGACCCAGTACTTC. Protein sequence: CASSQDSGLRETQYF.

This clonotype was observed at least ten times. The chain is built from TRBV7-9 and TRBJ2-7; D gene uncertain. In germline, CDR1 is SEHNR, CDR2 FQNEAQ (reference sequence). This CDR3 contains 13 residues. V was shortened by 1 base and J by 5 bases, with 9 bases between the two germline ends. CDR3 DNA: TGTGCCAGCAGCTTAGGTTATGGGCACGAGCAGTACTTC. Translating it yields CASSLGYGHEQYF. Complete variable domain (other parts from reference TRBV7-9 and TRBJ2-7): DTGVSQNPRHKITKRGQNVTFRCDPISEHNRLYWYRQTLGQGPEFLTYFQNEAQLEKSRLLSDRFSAERPKGSFSTLEIQRTEQGDSAMYLCASSLGYGHEQYFGPGTRLTVT.

The table lists this clonotype with many counts. V is TRBV4-3 and J is TRBJ2-7; D gene ambiguous. The germline V and J ends were trimmed by 0 bases and 2 bases, with 8 bases remaining between them. CDR3 length equals 14 residues. Germline V gene lookup returns CDR1 LGHNA and CDR2 YSLEER. In nucleotides, the CDR3 is TGCGCCAGCAGCCAAGATATAGGCACCTACGAGCAGTACTTC. Translated, it gives CASSQDIGTYEQYF.